This entry is about one T cell receptor (beta chain). Authors' processing steps: Amplification of reference gene primers provided the estimated nucleated cell counts. TCRdb's copy holds only in-frame clones and misses some; the assay was immunoSEQ multiplex PCR. V and J calls and clone size are those listed in that table; D and trimming were worked out from the DNA. The sample consists of roughly 79,000 clones, roughly 89% of them appearing once. The data stem from a study of blood T cell repertoires in COVID-19. About the research overall: Acute-phase and convalescent COVID-19 samples originated in the United States, Italy and Spain. Sources were T cells, B-cell-depleted T cells, or PBMCs; the material itself was cDNA or gDNA.

The length of the CDR3 is 14 residues. Germline loops: CDR1 LNHDA, CDR2 SQIVND (reference sequence). V was pared by 5 bases and J by 3 bases, with 4 bases of the junction left unmatched. This clonotype originated in a man between 45 and 60 years old with acute or convalescent COVID-19. V is TRBV19 and J is TRBJ2-1; 7 positions match TRBD1. Specimen: peripheral blood. The CDR3 reads CASSPWDSYNEQFF. CDR3 coding DNA: TGTGCCAGTAGTCCCTGGGACAGCTACAATGAGCAGTTCTTC. Drawing the rest from reference TRBV19 and TRBJ2-1, the complete variable domain is DGGITQSPKYLFRKEGQNVTLSCEQNLNHDAMYWYRQDPGQGLRLIYYSQIVNDFQKGDIAEGYSVSREKKESFPLTVTSAQKNPTAFYLCASSPWDSYNEQFFGPGTRLTVL.